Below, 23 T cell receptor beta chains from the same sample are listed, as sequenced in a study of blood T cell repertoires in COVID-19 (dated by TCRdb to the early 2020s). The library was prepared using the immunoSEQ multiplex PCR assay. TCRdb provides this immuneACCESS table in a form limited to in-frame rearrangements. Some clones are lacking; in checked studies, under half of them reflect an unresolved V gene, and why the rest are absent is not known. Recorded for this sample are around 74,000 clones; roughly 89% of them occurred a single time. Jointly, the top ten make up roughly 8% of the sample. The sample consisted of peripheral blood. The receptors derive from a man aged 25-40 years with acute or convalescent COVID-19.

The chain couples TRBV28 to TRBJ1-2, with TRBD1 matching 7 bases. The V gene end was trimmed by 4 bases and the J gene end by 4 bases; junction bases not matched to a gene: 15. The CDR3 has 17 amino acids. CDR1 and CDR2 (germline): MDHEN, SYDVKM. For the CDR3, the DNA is TGTGCCAGCAGTTCCCCCATTGAGTGGACAGGCGTCTATGGCTACACCTTC. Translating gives CASSSPIEWTGVYGYTF.

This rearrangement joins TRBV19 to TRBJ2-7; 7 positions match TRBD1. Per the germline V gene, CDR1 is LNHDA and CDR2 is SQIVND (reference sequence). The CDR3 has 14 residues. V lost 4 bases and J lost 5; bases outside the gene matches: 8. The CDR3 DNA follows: TGTGCCAGTAGTAAGGACAGGTCCGCCCACGAGCAGTACTTC. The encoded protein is CASSKDRSAHEQYF.

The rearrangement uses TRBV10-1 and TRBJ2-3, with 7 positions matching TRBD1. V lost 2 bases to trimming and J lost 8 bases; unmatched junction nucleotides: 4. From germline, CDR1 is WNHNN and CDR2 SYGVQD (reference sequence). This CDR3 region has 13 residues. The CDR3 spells CASSEDRESTQYF. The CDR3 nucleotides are TGCGCCAGCAGTGAGGACAGGGAGAGTACGCAGTATTTT.

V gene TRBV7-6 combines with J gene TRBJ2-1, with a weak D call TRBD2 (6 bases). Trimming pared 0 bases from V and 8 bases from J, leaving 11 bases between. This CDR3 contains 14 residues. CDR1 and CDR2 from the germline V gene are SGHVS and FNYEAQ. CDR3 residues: CASSLAVVADEQFF. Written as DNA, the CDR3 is TGTGCCAGCAGCTTAGCAGTGGTAGCGGATGAGCAGTTCTTC.

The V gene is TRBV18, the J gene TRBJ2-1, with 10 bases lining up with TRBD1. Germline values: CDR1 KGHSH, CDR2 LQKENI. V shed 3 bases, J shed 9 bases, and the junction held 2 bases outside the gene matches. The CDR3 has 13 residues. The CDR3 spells CASSPGQGFEQFF. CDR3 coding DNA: TGTGCCAGCTCACCGGGACAGGGGTTTGAGCAGTTCTTC.

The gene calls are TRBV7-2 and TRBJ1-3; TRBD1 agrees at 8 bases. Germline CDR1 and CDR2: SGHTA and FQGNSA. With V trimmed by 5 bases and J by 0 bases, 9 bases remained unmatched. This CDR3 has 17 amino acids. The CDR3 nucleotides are TGTGCCAGCAGCCCCCGACAGGGGTCTAGCTCTGGAAACACCATATATTTT. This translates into CASSPRQGSSSGNTIYF. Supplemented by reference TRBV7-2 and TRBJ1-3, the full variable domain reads GAGVSQSPSNKVTEKGKDVELRCDPISGHTALYWYRQSLGQGLEFLIYFQGNSAPDKSGLPSDRFSAERTGGSVSTLTIQRTQQEDSAVYLCASSPRQGSSSGNTIYFGEGSWLTVV.

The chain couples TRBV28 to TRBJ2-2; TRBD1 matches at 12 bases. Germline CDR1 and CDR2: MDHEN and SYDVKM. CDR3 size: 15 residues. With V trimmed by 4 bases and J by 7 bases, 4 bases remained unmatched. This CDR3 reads CASSSGTGGGGELFF. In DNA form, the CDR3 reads TGTGCCAGCAGTTCCGGGACAGGGGGCGGCGGGGAGCTGTTTTTT. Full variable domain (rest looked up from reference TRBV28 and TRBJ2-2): DVKVTQSSRYLVKRTGEKVFLECVQDMDHENMFWYRQDPGLGLRLIYFSYDVKMKEKGDIPEGYSVSREKKERFSLILESASTNQTSMYLCASSSGTGGGGELFFGEGSRLTVL.

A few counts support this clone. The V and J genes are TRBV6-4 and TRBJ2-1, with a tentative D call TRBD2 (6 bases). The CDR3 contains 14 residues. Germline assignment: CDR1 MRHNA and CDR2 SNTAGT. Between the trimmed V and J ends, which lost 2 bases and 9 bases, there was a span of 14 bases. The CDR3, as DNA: TGTGCCAGCAGTGACCATGGGGAGGCCAGTGAGCAGTTCTTC. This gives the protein CASSDHGEASEQFF.

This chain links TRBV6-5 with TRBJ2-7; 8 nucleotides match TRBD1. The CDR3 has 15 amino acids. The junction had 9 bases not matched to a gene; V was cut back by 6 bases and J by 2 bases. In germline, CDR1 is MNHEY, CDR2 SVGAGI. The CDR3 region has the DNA TGTGCCAGCAGCCCCGACAGGGGCCCGACCTACGAGCAGTACTTC. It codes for CASSPDRGPTYEQYF.

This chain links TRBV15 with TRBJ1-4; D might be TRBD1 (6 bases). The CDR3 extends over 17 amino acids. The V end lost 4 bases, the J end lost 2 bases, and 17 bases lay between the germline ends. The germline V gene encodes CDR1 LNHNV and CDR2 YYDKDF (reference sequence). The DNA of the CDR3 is TGTGCCACCAGCACTCGACAACCGGGACATACTAATGAAAAACTGTTTTTT. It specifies CATSTRQPGHTNEKLFF.

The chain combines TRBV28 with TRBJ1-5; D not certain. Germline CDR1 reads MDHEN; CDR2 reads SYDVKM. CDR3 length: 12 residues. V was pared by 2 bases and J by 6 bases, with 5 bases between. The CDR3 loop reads CASSLLVQPQHF. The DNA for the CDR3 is TGTGCCAGCAGTTTACTCGTTCAGCCCCAGCATTTT.

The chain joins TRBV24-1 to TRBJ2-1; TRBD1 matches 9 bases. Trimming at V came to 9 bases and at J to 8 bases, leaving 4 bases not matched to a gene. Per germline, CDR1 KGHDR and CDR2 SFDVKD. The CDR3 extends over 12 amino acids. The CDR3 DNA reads TGTGCCACCCGGAACAGGGGGCATGAGCAGTTCTTC. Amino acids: CATRNRGHEQFF.

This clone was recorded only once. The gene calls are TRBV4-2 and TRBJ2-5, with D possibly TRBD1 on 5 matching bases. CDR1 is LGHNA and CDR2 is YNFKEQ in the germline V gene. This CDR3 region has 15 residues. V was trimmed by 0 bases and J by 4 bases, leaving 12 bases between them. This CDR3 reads CASSQEEGQLETQYF. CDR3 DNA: TGTGCCAGCAGCCAAGAAGAAGGACAACTAGAGACCCAGTACTTC.

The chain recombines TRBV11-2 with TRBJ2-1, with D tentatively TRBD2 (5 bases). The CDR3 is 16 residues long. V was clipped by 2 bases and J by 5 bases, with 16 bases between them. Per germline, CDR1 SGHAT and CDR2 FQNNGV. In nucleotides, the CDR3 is TGTGCCAGCAGCTTAACCGCGATACTAGTCAACAATGAGCAGTTCTTC. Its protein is CASSLTAILVNNEQFF.

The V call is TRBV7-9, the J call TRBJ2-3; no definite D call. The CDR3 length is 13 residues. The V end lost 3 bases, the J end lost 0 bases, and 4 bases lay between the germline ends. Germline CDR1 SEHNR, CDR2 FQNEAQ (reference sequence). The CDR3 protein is CASSFVSTDTQYF. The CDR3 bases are TGTGCCAGCAGCTTCGTGAGCACAGATACGCAGTATTTT.

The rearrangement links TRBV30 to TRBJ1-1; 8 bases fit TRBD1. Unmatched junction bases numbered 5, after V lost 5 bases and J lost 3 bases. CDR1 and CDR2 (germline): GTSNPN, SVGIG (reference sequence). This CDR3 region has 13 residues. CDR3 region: CAWDRGGDTEAFF. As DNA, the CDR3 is TGTGCCTGGGACAGGGGCGGGGACACTGAAGCTTTCTTT.

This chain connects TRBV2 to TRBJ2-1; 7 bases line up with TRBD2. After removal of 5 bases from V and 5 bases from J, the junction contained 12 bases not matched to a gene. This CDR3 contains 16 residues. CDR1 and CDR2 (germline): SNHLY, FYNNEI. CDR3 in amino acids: CASSPRLSGINNEQFF. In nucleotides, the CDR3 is TGTGCCAGCAGTCCGCGACTAAGCGGGATTAACAATGAGCAGTTCTTC. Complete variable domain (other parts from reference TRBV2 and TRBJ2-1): EPEVTQTPSHQVTQMGQEVILRCVPISNHLYFYWYRQILGQKVEFLVSFYNNEISEKSEIFDDQFSVERPDGSNFTLKIRSTKLEDSAMYFCASSPRLSGINNEQFFGPGTRLTVL.

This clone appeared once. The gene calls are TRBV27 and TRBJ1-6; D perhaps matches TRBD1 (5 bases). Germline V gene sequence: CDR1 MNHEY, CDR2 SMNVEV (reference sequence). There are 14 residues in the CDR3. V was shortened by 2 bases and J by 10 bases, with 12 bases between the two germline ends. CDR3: CASSLELGRSPLHF. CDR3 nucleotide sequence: TGTGCCAGCAGTTTAGAGTTGGGGCGGTCACCCCTCCACTTT.

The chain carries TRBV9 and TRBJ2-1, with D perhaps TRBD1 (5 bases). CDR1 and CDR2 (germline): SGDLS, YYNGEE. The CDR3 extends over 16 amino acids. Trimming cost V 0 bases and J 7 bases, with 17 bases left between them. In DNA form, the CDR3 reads TGTGCCAGCAGCGTAGATCCAGGGCGGCATGGGAATGAGCAGTTCTTC. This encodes CASSVDPGRHGNEQFF.

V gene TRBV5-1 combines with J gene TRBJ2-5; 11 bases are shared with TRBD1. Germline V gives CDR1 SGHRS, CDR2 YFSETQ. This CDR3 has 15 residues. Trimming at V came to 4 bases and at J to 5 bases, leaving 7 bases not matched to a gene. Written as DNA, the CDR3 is TGCGCCAGCAGCGGAGGACAGGGGGCATGGGAGACCCAGTACTTC. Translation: CASSGGQGAWETQYF.

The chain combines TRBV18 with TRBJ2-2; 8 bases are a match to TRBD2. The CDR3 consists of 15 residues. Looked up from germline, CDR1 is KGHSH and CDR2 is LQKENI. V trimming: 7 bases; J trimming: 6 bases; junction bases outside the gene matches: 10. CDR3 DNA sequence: TGTGCCAGCTTAGCAAGCGGGAGAAGAGCCGGGGAGCTGTTTTTT. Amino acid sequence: CASLASGRRAGELFF.

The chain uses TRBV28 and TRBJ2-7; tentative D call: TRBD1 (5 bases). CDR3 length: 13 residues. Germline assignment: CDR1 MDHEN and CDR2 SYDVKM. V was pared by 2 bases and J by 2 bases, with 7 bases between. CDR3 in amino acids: CASSLRQPYEQYF. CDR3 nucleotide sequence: TGTGCCAGCAGTTTAAGACAGCCCTACGAGCAGTACTTC.

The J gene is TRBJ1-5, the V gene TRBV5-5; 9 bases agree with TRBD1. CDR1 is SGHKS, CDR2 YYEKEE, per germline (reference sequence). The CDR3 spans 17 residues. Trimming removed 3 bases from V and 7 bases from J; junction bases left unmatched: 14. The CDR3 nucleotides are TGTGCCAGCAGCTCCCAACCGGGGACAGGGTACCAACAGCCCCAGCATTTT. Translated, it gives CASSSQPGTGYQQPQHF.